The 28 T cell receptor beta chains below were found in one sample sequenced in a study of blood T cell repertoires in COVID-19. Assay used: immunoSEQ multiplex PCR; TCRdb lists only in-frame clones, some missing. Among 360,000 or so clones listed, roughly four fifths were seen once. Sequenced material: PBMCs or T cells enriched from blood (not recorded which). The receptors stem from a woman between 45 and 65 years old who had recovered from COVID-19.

The chain carries TRBV7-8 and TRBJ2-2, with D possibly TRBD2 on 5 matching bases. CDR1 SGHVS and CDR2 FQNEAQ come from the germline V gene. The V end was cut by 1 base, the J end by 4 bases, with 22 bases between. This CDR3 spans 19 amino acids. CDR3 sequence (DNA): TGTGCCAGCAGCTTAGGGCTAGCCCTAGACTCCCGGGGCACCGGGGAGCTGTTTTTT. Translation gives CASSLGLALDSRGTGELFF.

This clone has a handful of counts. Different DNA sequences within this sample yield the same CDR3. The chain is built from TRBV12-5 and TRBJ1-5; D is ambiguous. The germline V and J ends were trimmed by 1 base and 4 bases, with 5 bases remaining between them. The CDR3 is made up of 13 amino acids. Germline values: CDR1 LGHNT, CDR2 FRNRAP. DNA of the CDR3: TGTGCTAGTGGTTTGGGGCCGAATCAGCCCCAGCATTTT. Translation: CASGLGPNQPQHF. Filled out from reference TRBV12-5 and TRBJ1-5, the complete variable domain reads DARVTQTPRHKVTEMGQEVTMRCQPILGHNTVFWYRQTMMQGLELLAYFRNRAPLDDSGMPKDRFSAEMPDATLATLKIQPSEPRDSAVYFCASGLGPNQPQHFGDGTRLSIL.

V is TRBV4-2 and J is TRBJ2-7; 10 nucleotides match TRBD1. The length of the CDR3 is 14 residues. In germline, CDR1 is LGHNA, CDR2 YNFKEQ. J gave up 2 bases and V 4 bases, and 2 bases lay outside the gene matches. CDR3 nucleotide sequence: TGTGCCAGCAGCCGCGGGACAGGGGCCTACGAGCAGTACTTC. This gives the protein CASSRGTGAYEQYF.

The rearrangement links TRBV2 to TRBJ1-4; D not resolved. This CDR3 spans 14 amino acids. V shed 5 bases and J shed 0 bases, with 7 bases lying between them. Germline CDR1 and CDR2: SNHLY and FYNNEI. CDR3 region: CASSTFATNEKLFF. The CDR3 nucleotides read TGTGCCAGCAGTACATTTGCAACTAATGAAAAACTGTTTTTT.

The chain couples TRBV19 to TRBJ2-3; tentative D call: TRBD2 (5 bases). Germline V lookup: CDR1 LNHDA, CDR2 SQIVND (reference sequence). The length of the CDR3 is 22 residues. The V and J ends lost 0 bases and 0 bases respectively, with 28 bases between them. The CDR3 DNA follows: TGTGCCAGTAGTATAGATCCCCGAACTAGTGGTCGATTGCTGCCTAGCACAGATACGCAGTATTTT. Translated: CASSIDPRTSGRLLPSTDTQYF. Supplemented by reference TRBV19 and TRBJ2-3, the full variable domain reads DGGITQSPKYLFRKEGQNVTLSCEQNLNHDAMYWYRQDPGQGLRLIYYSQIVNDFQKGDIAEGYSVSREKKESFPLTVTSAQKNPTAFYLCASSIDPRTSGRLLPSTDTQYFGPGTRLTVL.

This clone was observed many times. The chain recombines TRBV29-1 with TRBJ1-1, with no clear D. This CDR3 region has 14 residues. The V and J ends lost 7 bases and 1 base respectively, with 16 bases between them. Germline-derived CDR1 and CDR2 are SQVTM and ANQGSEA. The CDR3 reads CSAEPPARNTEAFF. As DNA, the CDR3 is TGCAGCGCCGAGCCCCCAGCTAGGAACACTGAAGCTTTCTTT.

The J gene is TRBJ2-7, the V gene TRBV11-2; a possible D gene is TRBD1 (5 bases). The CDR3 length is 13 residues. Germline CDR1 reads SGHAT; CDR2 reads FQNNGV. The V and J ends lost 1 base and 4 bases respectively, with 8 bases between them. Written as DNA, the CDR3 is TGTGCCAGCAGCTTAGTGACAGCATACGAGCAGTACTTC. Translated, it gives CASSLVTAYEQYF. The full variable domain, with the rest looked up from reference TRBV11-2 and TRBJ2-7, is EAGVAQSPRYKIIEKRQSVAFWCNPISGHATLYWYQQILGQGPKLLIQFQNNGVVDDSQLPKDRFSAERLKGVDSTLKIQPAKLEDSAVYLCASSLVTAYEQYFGPGTRLTVT.

This clone was observed many times. This chain uses TRBV5-6 with TRBJ1-4; TRBD1 agrees at 7 bases. Germline assignment: CDR1 SGHDT and CDR2 YYEEEE. The CDR3 spans 16 residues. V lost 4 bases, J lost 0 bases, and 6 bases stayed unmatched. The CDR3 spells CASSEIGTATNEKLFF. In DNA, the CDR3 is TGTGCCAGCAGCGAGATCGGGACAGCAACTAATGAAAAACTGTTTTTT. Filled out from reference TRBV5-6 and TRBJ1-4, the complete variable domain reads DAGVTQSPTHLIKTRGQQVTLRCSPKSGHDTVSWYQQALGQGPQFIFQYYEEEERQRGNFPDRFSGHQFPNYSSELNVNALLLGDSALYLCASSEIGTATNEKLFFGSGTQLSVL.

This clone was detected once. The chain is built from TRBV25-1 and TRBJ2-1; 7 nucleotides agree with TRBD1. The CDR3 is 13 residues long. V shed 2 bases and J 12 bases; nucleotides not matched to a gene: 7. Germline V gene lookup returns CDR1 MGHDK and CDR2 SYGVNS. CDR3 bases: TGTGCCAGCAGTGAACCCTACAGGGGTCCGCAGTTCTTC. It is translated as CASSEPYRGPQFF.

The chain employs TRBV19 and TRBJ2-6; 9 nucleotides agree with TRBD1. V lost 6 bases to trimming and J lost 0 bases; unmatched junction nucleotides: 6. CDR1 is LNHDA and CDR2 is SQIVND in the germline V gene (reference sequence). This CDR3 spans 17 amino acids. This CDR3 is CASRPTGGRSGANVLTF. Written as DNA, the CDR3 is TGTGCCAGTAGGCCGACAGGGGGTCGCTCTGGGGCCAACGTCCTGACTTTC. The full variable domain, its missing parts supplied by reference TRBV19 and TRBJ2-6, is DGGITQSPKYLFRKEGQNVTLSCEQNLNHDAMYWYRQDPGQGLRLIYYSQIVNDFQKGDIAEGYSVSREKKESFPLTVTSAQKNPTAFYLCASRPTGGRSGANVLTFGAGSRLTVL.

This clone appeared a single time. The sample has other DNA sequences that encode this CDR3 too. This rearrangement joins TRBV7-2 to TRBJ1-5, with D uncertain. The V gene lost 2 bases and the J gene lost 7 bases, with 9 bases spanning the gap. The CDR3 runs 13 residues. Per the germline V gene, CDR1 is SGHTA and CDR2 is FQGNSA. CDR3 DNA sequence: TGTGCCAGCAGCTTAAGAGGGAACCAGCCCCAGCATTTT. Its protein is CASSLRGNQPQHF.

This clone came up once. The rearrangement uses TRBV19 and TRBJ2-5; TRBD2 agrees at 10 bases. V dropped 3 bases and J dropped 4; count of bases not matched to a gene: 5. The CDR3 contains 15 residues. Germline-derived CDR1 and CDR2 are LNHDA and SQIVND (reference sequence). CDR3 coding DNA: TGTGCCAGTAGTATCAGCGGGGGGGCCGGAGAGACCCAGTACTTC. Translation gives CASSISGGAGETQYF.

This rearrangement joins TRBV6-6 to TRBJ1-2, with TRBD1 matching over 8 bases. Trimming cost V 2 bases and J 5 bases; bases outside gene matches: 7. The CDR3 runs to 15 residues. From germline, CDR1 is MNHNY and CDR2 SVGAGI (reference sequence). The DNA of the CDR3 is TGTGCCAGCAGTTACGCCGCTGACAGGGGTTATGGCTACACCTTC. Amino acids: CASSYAADRGYGYTF.

The V gene is TRBV4-3, the J gene TRBJ1-1; D is uncertain. The germline V and J ends were trimmed by 1 base and 5 bases, with 14 bases remaining between them. Per germline, CDR1 LGHNA and CDR2 YSLEER. The CDR3 covers 15 residues. The CDR3 coding sequence is TGCGCCAGCAGCCAAGGCGAACGGGGTTGGACTGAAGCTTTCTTT. Translating it yields CASSQGERGWTEAFF.

The chain carries TRBV5-4 and TRBJ2-5; 9 nucleotides agree with TRBD2. This CDR3 has 19 residues. V was clipped by 0 bases and J by 3 bases; unmatched bases: 15. From germline, CDR1 is SGHNT and CDR2 YYREEE (reference sequence). In nucleotides, the CDR3 is TGTGCCAGCAGCTTGGCCGACCGTTTTGCGGGGGGGCGGGAAGAGACCCAGTACTTC. As protein: CASSLADRFAGGREETQYF. Combining the CDR3 with reference TRBV5-4 and TRBJ2-5 gives the whole variable domain ETGVTQSPTHLIKTRGQQVTLRCSSQSGHNTVSWYQQALGQGPQFIFQYYREEENGRGNFPPRFSGLQFPNYSSELNVNALELDDSALYLCASSLADRFAGGREETQYFGPGTRLLVL.

This clone was picked up a small number of times. The chain is built from TRBV15 and TRBJ1-6, with a tentative D call TRBD1 (5 bases). Trimming removed 5 bases from V and 7 bases from J, with 12 bases in between. The V gene's germline CDR1 is LNHNV and CDR2 YYDKDF (reference sequence). This CDR3 contains 14 residues. The CDR3 DNA reads TGTGCCACCAGCGAAGGACACGGGAATTCACCCCTCCACTTT. It yields the protein CATSEGHGNSPLHF.

The chain employs TRBV9 and TRBJ1-3; a weak D match, TRBD1 (5 bases). CDR1 and CDR2 (germline): SGDLS, YYNGEE. V lost 4 bases to trimming and J lost 2 bases, with 10 bases between them. This CDR3 contains 14 residues. CDR3 region: CASSYGTTGNTIYF. The CDR3 region has the DNA TGTGCCAGCAGCTACGGGACTACTGGAAACACCATATATTTT.

The V call is TRBV6-5, the J call TRBJ1-1; 7 bases line up with TRBD1. The germline CDR1 and CDR2 sequences are MNHEY and SVGAGI. There are 13 residues in the CDR3. After removal of 6 bases from V and 0 bases from J, the junction contained 1 base not matched to a gene. CDR3 in amino acids: CASRQGLNTEAFF. Here the CDR3 DNA reads TGTGCCAGCAGACAGGGGTTGAACACTGAAGCTTTCTTT.

With respect to this clone: Other DNA variants within this sample encode the same CDR3. The rearrangement links TRBV12-5 to TRBJ1-1; tentatively, D is TRBD1 (6 bases). The CDR3 runs 14 residues. V shed 1 base and J shed 0 bases, with 6 bases lying between them. The germline V gene encodes CDR1 LGHNT and CDR2 FRNRAP. DNA for the CDR3: TGTGCTAGTGGTTTGGGACAGGTGAACACTGAAGCTTTCTTT. Residues: CASGLGQVNTEAFF.

The chain combines TRBV7-2 with TRBJ2-5; 10 bases fit TRBD2. The germline V gene encodes CDR1 SGHTA and CDR2 FQGNSA. The CDR3 is made up of 16 amino acids. V trimming: 1 base; J trimming: 7 bases; junction bases outside the gene matches: 9. DNA of the CDR3: TGTGCCAGCAGCTTAGAAAGCGGGGGGGCTTGGGTGACCCAGTACTTC. This gives the protein CASSLESGGAWVTQYF.

V is TRBV19 and J is TRBJ1-2, with TRBD1 matching 10 bases. CDR1 and CDR2 (germline): LNHDA, SQIVND (reference sequence). Germline trimming cut 3 bases from V and 8 bases from J; bases unmatched to any gene: 6. The CDR3 sequence is 14 residues long. The CDR3 sequence: CASSIGQGVSGYTF. The DNA for the CDR3 is TGTGCCAGTAGTATTGGACAGGGGGTGTCGGGCTACACCTTC.

The V and J genes are TRBV19 and TRBJ1-5; TRBD1 matches at 9 bases. CDR1 and CDR2 from the germline V gene are LNHDA and SQIVND (reference sequence). V was clipped by 9 bases and J by 6 bases; unmatched bases: 9. This CDR3 comprises 14 residues. The CDR3 DNA sequence: TGTGCCAGCGGACCACAGGGGGCGAGTCAGCCCCAGCATTTT. This codes for CASGPQGASQPQHF.

The chain combines TRBV5-6 with TRBJ2-7; D unresolved. Deletions cut 1 base from V and 0 bases from J, with 5 bases between. Germline V gene sequence: CDR1 SGHDT, CDR2 YYEEEE. The CDR3 length is 13 residues. The CDR3: CASSLWSSYEQYF. In DNA, the CDR3 is TGTGCCAGCAGCTTGTGGAGCTCCTACGAGCAGTACTTC.

The rearrangement joins TRBV20-1 to TRBJ1-1, with unresolved D. V shed 3 bases and J shed 11 bases, with 10 bases lying between them. CDR3 length: 10 residues. CDR1 DFQATT and CDR2 SNEGSKA come from the germline V gene (reference sequence). The CDR3 is CSASEAGAFF. CDR3 DNA sequence: TGCAGTGCTAGCGAGGCCGGTGCTTTCTTT.

The V call is TRBV9, the J call TRBJ1-4, with a possible D match to TRBD1 (6 bases). The CDR3 covers 14 residues. The germline V and J ends were trimmed by 4 bases and 3 bases, with 10 bases remaining between them. Germline V gene sequence: CDR1 SGDLS, CDR2 YYNGEE. The CDR3 protein is CASSTGLSNEKLFF. The CDR3 coding sequence is TGTGCCAGCAGCACAGGGTTGTCTAATGAAAAACTGTTTTTT.

The chain joins TRBV18 to TRBJ1-4, with 11 bases lining up with TRBD1. The CDR3 is made up of 14 amino acids. V shed 5 bases, J shed 7 bases, and the junction held 3 bases outside the gene matches. Germline-derived CDR1 and CDR2 are KGHSH and LQKENI. Written as DNA, the CDR3 is TGTGCCAGCTCAAGGGACAGGGGGAGTGAAAAACTGTTTTTT. Translated, it gives CASSRDRGSEKLFF.

The chain carries TRBV6-5 and TRBJ1-4, with TRBD1 as a possible D gene (5 bases). The germline gives CDR1 MNHEY, CDR2 SVGAGI. This CDR3 is built from 16 residues. Trimming took off 0 bases at V and 8 bases at J, with 16 bases between the two ends. This chain's CDR3 is CASSYSGGGTSEKLFF. CDR3 bases: TGTGCCAGCAGTTACTCAGGCGGGGGGACGAGCGAAAAACTGTTTTTT.

Only one count was recorded for this clone. The rearrangement links TRBV29-1 to TRBJ1-4; the D gene is possibly TRBD1 (6 bases). V was clipped by 7 bases and J by 8 bases, with 20 bases between them. Germline V gene sequence: CDR1 SQVTM, CDR2 ANQGSEA. The CDR3 contains 14 residues. CDR3 DNA sequence: TGCAGCGGAATACGGGGGGGCGTAGGGGAAAAACTGTTTTTT. It yields the protein CSGIRGGVGEKLFF.